The entry below describes one T cell receptor beta chain. Its antigen is currently unknown. Here immunoSEQ multiplex PCR was the method, and the copy in TCRdb shows in-frame clones only, minus some. This repertoire shows some 79,000 clones, around 74% found once; its top ten account for 1.5% to 2%. These data come from a study of vaccination effects on CD4 cells after COVID-19. This CDR3 is built from 13 residues. Trimming took 9 bases from V and 3 from J, leaving 11 bases between them. Germline V gene data show CDR1 as SGHTA and CDR2 as FQGTGA. Antigen-specific CD4+ T cells were expanded (with viral peptide pools) by the ViraFEST assay ahead of sequencing. Subsequent to a culture period of about ten days, CD4+ T cells were isolated. Researchers reported culturing 2 million to 2.5 million PBMC in each well, adding about 9.5 IU/ml IL-2 and roughly 10 ug/ml peptides.

The specimen was CD4+ T cells from PBMCs cultured with HCoV-229E spike peptides, collected before COVID-19 vaccination. The sequence was obtained from a human donor who received a COVID-19 vaccine. V is TRBV7-3 and J is TRBJ2-2; possible D gene TRBD2, 5 bases. The CDR3 reads CASSKRDTGELFF. The CDR3 DNA follows: TGTGCCAGTTCGAAGAGGGACACCGGGGAGCTGTTTTTT.